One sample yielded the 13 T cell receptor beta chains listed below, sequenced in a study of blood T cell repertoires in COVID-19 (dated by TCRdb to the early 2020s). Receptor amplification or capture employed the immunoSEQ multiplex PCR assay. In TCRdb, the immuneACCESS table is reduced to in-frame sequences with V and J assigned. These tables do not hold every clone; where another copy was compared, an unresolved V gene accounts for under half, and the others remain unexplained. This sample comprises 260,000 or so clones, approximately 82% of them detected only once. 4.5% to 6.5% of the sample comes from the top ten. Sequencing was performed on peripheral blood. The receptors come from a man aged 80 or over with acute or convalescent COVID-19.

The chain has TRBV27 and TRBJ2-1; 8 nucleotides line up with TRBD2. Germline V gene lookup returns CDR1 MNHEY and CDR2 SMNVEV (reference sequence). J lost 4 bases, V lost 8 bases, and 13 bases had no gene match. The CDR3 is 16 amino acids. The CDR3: CASSGALAGSYNEQFF. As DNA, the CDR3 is TGTGCCAGCTCGGGGGCCTTAGCGGGGAGTTACAATGAGCAGTTCTTC.

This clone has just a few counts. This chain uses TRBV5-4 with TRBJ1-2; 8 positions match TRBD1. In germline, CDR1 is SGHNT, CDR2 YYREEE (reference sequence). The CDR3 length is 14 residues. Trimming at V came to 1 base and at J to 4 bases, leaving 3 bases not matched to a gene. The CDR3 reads CASSLQGASYGYTF. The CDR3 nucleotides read TGTGCCAGCAGCTTGCAGGGGGCCAGCTATGGCTACACCTTC.

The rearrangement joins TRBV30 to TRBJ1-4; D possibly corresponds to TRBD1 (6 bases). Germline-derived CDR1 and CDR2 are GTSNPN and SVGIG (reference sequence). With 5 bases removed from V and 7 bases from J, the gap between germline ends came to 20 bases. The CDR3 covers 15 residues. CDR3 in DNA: TGTGCCTGGGGGCAATGGACAGCATCGGGTGAAAAACTGTTTTTT. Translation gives CAWGQWTASGEKLFF.

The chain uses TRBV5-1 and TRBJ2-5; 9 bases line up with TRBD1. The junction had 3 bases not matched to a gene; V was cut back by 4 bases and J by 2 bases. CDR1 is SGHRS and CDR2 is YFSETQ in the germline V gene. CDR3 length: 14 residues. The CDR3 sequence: CASSTGQGQETQYF. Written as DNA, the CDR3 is TGCGCCAGCAGCACAGGACAGGGGCAAGAGACCCAGTACTTC. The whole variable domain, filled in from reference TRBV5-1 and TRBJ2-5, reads KAGVTQTPRYLIKTRGQQVTLSCSPISGHRSVSWYQQTPGQGLQFLFEYFSETQRNKGNFPGRFSGRQFSNSRSEMNVSTLELGDSALYLCASSTGQGQETQYFGPGTRLLVL.

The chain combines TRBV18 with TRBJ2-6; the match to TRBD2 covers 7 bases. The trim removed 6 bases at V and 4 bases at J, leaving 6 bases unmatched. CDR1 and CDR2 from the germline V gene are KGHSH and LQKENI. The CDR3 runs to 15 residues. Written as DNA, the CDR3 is TGTGCCAGCTCCCAAAGCGGGATCGGGGCCAACGTCCTGACTTTC. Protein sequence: CASSQSGIGANVLTF.

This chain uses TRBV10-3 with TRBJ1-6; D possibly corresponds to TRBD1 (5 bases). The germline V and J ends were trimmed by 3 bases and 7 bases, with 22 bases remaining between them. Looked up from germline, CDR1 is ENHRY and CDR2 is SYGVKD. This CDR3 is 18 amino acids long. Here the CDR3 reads CAISDTPQGVGGNSPLHF. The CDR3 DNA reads TGTGCCATCAGTGATACCCCCCAGGGAGTGGGAGGGAATTCACCCCTCCACTTT.

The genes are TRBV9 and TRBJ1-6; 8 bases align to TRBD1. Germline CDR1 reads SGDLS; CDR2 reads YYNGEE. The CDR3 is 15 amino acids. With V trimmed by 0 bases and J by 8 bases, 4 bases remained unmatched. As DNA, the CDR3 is TGTGCCAGCAGCGTAGGGGAGACAGGGGATTCACCCCTCCACTTT. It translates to CASSVGETGDSPLHF.

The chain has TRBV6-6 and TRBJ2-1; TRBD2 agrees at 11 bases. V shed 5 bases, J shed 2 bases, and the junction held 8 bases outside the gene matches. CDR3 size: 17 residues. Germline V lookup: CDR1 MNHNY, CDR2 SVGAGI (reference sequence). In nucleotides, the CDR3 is TGTGCCAGCAGTCAGGATTCTAGCGGGGGGCCCTACAATGAGCAGTTCTTC. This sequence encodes CASSQDSSGGPYNEQFF.

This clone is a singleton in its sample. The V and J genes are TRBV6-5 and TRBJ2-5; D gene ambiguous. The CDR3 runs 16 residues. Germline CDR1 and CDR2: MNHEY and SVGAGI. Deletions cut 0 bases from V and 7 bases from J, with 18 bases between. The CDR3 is CASSYSIPAFRGTQYF. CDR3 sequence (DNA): TGTGCCAGCAGTTACTCGATACCAGCGTTTCGTGGGACCCAGTACTTC.

CDR3 sequence reads: CASSLAGQGTIGELFF. The CDR3 DNA sequence: TGTGCCAGCAGCTTGGCGGGACAGGGTACTATCGGGGAGCTGTTTTTT. The chain combines TRBV5-4 with TRBJ2-2, with 9 bases that match TRBD1. The germline CDR1 and CDR2 sequences are SGHNT and YYREEE (reference sequence). The CDR3 covers 16 residues. J was trimmed by 7 bases and V by 0 bases; bases with no gene match: 7.

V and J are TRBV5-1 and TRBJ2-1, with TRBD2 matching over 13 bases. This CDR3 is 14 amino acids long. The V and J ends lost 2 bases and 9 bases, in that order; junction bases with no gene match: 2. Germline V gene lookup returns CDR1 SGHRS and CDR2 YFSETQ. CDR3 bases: TGCGCCAGCAGCTTCGGGACTAGCGGGGTTGAGCAGTTCTTC. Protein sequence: CASSFGTSGVEQFF.

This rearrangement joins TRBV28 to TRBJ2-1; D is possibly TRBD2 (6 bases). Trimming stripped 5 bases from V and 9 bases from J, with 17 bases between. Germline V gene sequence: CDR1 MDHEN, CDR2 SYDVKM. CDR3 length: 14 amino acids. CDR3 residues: CASSLPGGPAEQFF. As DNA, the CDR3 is TGTGCCAGCAGTCTCCCAGGAGGGCCAGCTGAGCAGTTCTTC.

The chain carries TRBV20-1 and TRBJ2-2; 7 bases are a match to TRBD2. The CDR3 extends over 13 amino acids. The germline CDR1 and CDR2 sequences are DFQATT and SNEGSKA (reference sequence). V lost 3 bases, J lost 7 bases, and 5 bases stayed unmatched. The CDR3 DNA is TGCAGTGCTAGTGCCGGGGGGATCGGGGAGCTGTTTTTT. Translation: CSASAGGIGELFF.